Below, 12 T cell receptor beta chains from the same sample are listed, as sequenced in a study of cytomegalovirus exposure and HLA in healthy donors. With 60 Vbeta and 13 Jbeta primers, the PCR was carried out. The table came from immunoSEQ multiplex PCR; TCRdb's copy has only in-frame clones and leaves some out. The repertoire holds around 100,000 clones, with about 80% as singletons. The sample was PBMCs. These receptors came from a man aged 40-50 years in good health and CMV-seronegative.

J is TRBJ2-5 and V is TRBV28; D is perhaps TRBD1 (5 bases). This CDR3 spans 15 amino acids. Germline V CDR1 and CDR2: MDHEN, SYDVKM. V gave up 5 bases and J gave up 4 bases, with 17 bases separating them. The CDR3 DNA reads TGTGCCAGCAGTAGAACTCCAGGGCCGGGAGAGACCCAGTACTTC. It yields the protein CASSRTPGPGETQYF.

This clone was picked up a small number of times. The rearrangement uses TRBV7-8 and TRBJ1-1; 9 bases are a match to TRBD1. V was pared by 5 bases and J by 1 base, with 8 bases of the junction left unmatched. CDR3 length: 16 residues. Germline V gene lookup returns CDR1 SGHVS and CDR2 FQNEAQ. Here the CDR3 DNA reads TGTGCCAGCAGCCAACCTTCGGACAGGGGGAACACTGAAGCTTTCTTT. Protein product: CASSQPSDRGNTEAFF.

V usage is TRBV19 and J usage is TRBJ1-2, with D possibly being TRBD1 (6 bases). The CDR3 spans 11 residues. CDR1 and CDR2 (germline): LNHDA, SQIVND (reference sequence). V lost 9 bases, J lost 3 bases, and 8 bases lay in between. DNA for the CDR3: TGTGCCAGCGGACAGCACTATGGCTACACCTTC. Residues: CASGQHYGYTF.

Regarding this clone: This sample includes further DNA sequences coding for the same CDR3. The V call is TRBV6-1, the J call TRBJ1-6; TRBD1 might be the D (6 bases). Trimming stripped 4 bases from V and 0 bases from J, with 16 bases between. Germline V lookup: CDR1 MNHNS, CDR2 SASEGT. The CDR3 is made up of 18 amino acids. CDR3 sequence (DNA): TGTGCCAGCAGTGGGGACATCCGGCGGAGCTCCTATAATTCACCCCTCCACTTT. Amino acids: CASSGDIRRSSYNSPLHF.

The chain has TRBV5-6 and TRBJ2-3, with D perhaps matching TRBD1 (5 bases). Trimming took 0 bases from V and 8 from J, leaving 13 bases between them. The CDR3 contains 14 residues. Germline V gene lookup returns CDR1 SGHDT and CDR2 YYEEEE. The DNA for the CDR3 is TGTGCCAGCAGCTTGGGAGGCGGTCAGGGTACGCAGTATTTT. It yields the protein CASSLGGGQGTQYF.

The V gene is TRBV7-6, the J gene TRBJ1-2, with 7 positions matching TRBD1. The CDR3 consists of 15 residues. Germline assignment: CDR1 SGHVS and CDR2 FNYEAQ. The J segment lost 5 bases and the V segment lost 0 bases, leaving 6 bases of the junction unmatched. CDR3 loop: CASSLAGTDGYGYTF. CDR3 nucleotide sequence: TGTGCCAGCAGCTTAGCCGGGACAGACGGTTATGGCTACACCTTC.

J is TRBJ2-7 and V is TRBV5-1, with 7 bases fitting TRBD1. V shed 0 bases, J shed 2 bases, and the junction held 5 bases outside the gene matches. The CDR3 is 15 residues long. Per germline, CDR1 SGHRS and CDR2 YFSETQ. CDR3 bases: TGCGCCAGCAGCTTGGCCCCGGGGACAGCCTACGAGCAGTACTTC. This gives the protein CASSLAPGTAYEQYF.

The chain couples TRBV28 to TRBJ1-1; possibly TRBD1 for D (5 bases). Germline loops: CDR1 MDHEN, CDR2 SYDVKM. The length of the CDR3 is 14 residues. V was clipped by 3 bases and J by 4 bases, with 12 bases between them. CDR3 sequence reads: CASSFGGRRTEAFF. The DNA for the CDR3 is TGTGCCAGCAGTTTCGGGGGGAGGCGCACTGAAGCTTTCTTT.

V and J are TRBV29-1 and TRBJ2-7; 8 nucleotides agree with TRBD1. Trimming at V came to 6 bases and at J to 7 bases, leaving 11 bases not matched to a gene. Germline CDR1 is SQVTM and CDR2 is ANQGSEA. CDR3 length: 13 residues. This CDR3 is CSVLSGQGGEQYV. CDR3 nucleotide sequence: TGCAGCGTCCTCTCCGGACAGGGCGGGGAGCAGTACGTC.

The chain combines TRBV5-1 with TRBJ2-2; tentative D call: TRBD2 (5 bases). CDR1 and CDR2 from the germline V gene are SGHRS and YFSETQ. The V gene lost 2 bases and the J gene lost 5 bases, with 10 bases spanning the gap. This CDR3 spans 14 amino acids. The DNA for the CDR3 is TGCGCCAGCAGCTTCGGGGATAAAACCGGGGAGCTGTTTTTT. It specifies CASSFGDKTGELFF.

In its sample, this clone was seen a few times. The V call is TRBV19, the J call TRBJ2-1; 8 positions match TRBD1. The CDR3 consists of 14 residues. With 5 bases clipped from V and 8 bases from J, the junction kept 8 bases outside the gene matches. Germline V lookup: CDR1 LNHDA, CDR2 SQIVND (reference sequence). The CDR3 sequence: CASSVRQGKDEQFF. CDR3 bases: TGTGCCAGTAGTGTCCGACAGGGGAAGGATGAGCAGTTCTTC.

V and J are TRBV18 and TRBJ2-7; 13 bases are a match to TRBD2. Per the germline V gene, CDR1 is KGHSH and CDR2 is LQKENI. This CDR3 spans 15 amino acids. Trimming took 3 bases from V and 4 from J; bases not matched to a gene: 3. CDR3 in amino acids: CASSPGTSGVYEQYV. In DNA, the CDR3 is TGTGCCAGCTCACCCGGGACTAGCGGGGTTTACGAGCAGTACGTC.